Sequencing of this TCR beta chain was carried out in a study of T-cell memory formation after mild COVID-19 (dated by TCRdb to about 2021). Describing the broader study: TCR sequence clusters from the two donors were largely donor specific. Two young, previously healthy adult volunteers made up the cohort, one male and one female. Longitudinal TCRalpha and TCRbeta repertoire sequencing tracked T-cell clones expanding and contracting after mild COVID-19 in a couple of donors. General conclusions and limits of the study: Whether the second-wave clones peaking on day 37 were SARS-CoV-2 specific was not confirmed. Only a couple of mild cases were covered in the study, and larger cohorts including severe cases with pre-infection samples were considered necessary. From day 15 to 85, contracting clones showed balanced CD4/CD8 phenotypes, whereas a second wave of clones that expanded from day 15 to 37 leaned towards CD4+. The detection of some responding clones in pre-infection memory suggests that pre-existing cross-reactive memory T cells joined the SARS-CoV-2 response. Contracting CD4+ clones were found mainly in CM and EM memory subsets, while CD8+ clones were enriched in EMRA.

The CDR1 and CDR2 encoded by the germline V gene are KGHSH and LQKENI. Trimming removed 4 bases from V and 4 bases from J, leaving 25 bases between the germline ends. The CDR3 numbers 18 residues from cysteine through phenylalanine. The only DNA kept is the CDR3, 54 bases in frame from the first base. The table lists this clonotype with a few counts. The specificity of this receptor is unknown. No clone much larger than this one lies a single base away; base qualities are absent. The run used an Illumina NovaSeq 6000. TCRalpha and TCRbeta cDNA libraries were built by 5'RACE with constant-segment primers, adding sample barcodes and unique molecular identifiers. Trizol reagent was used to extract RNA from every sample. The libraries were amplified in two PCR steps, and the second step added a second sample barcode and Illumina TruSeq adapters. Sequencing of the libraries was done on an Illumina NovaSeq, producing 2 x 150 bp paired-end reads. The paper's data handling went like this. With migec v1.2.7, reads were demultiplexed and then collapsed into UMI-guided consensus sequences. Using mixcr v2.1.11, UMI consensuses were aligned to TRA and TRB V and J templates and then assembled into clonotypes. A clonotype was counted as expanded or contracted only when both edgeR and NoisET called the clonotype significant, with the noise models trained on biological replicates. For edgeR calls, the thresholds were a false discovery rate-adjusted p below 0.01 and a log2 fold-change of 1. As an exploratory analysis of dynamics, max-normalized trajectories of the 1000 most abundant clonotypes were examined by PCA with hierarchical clustering. Each responding clone was given a CD4 or CD8 phenotype based on the CD4+ and CD8+ repertoires, which had been sequenced separately. TCRdb ran its own pipeline on the public reads, namely fastp trimming at Q25 and MiXCR clone calling, and kept in-frame beta chains. Rows with one shared CDR3 protein collapse into an entry with the most common genes and DNA. The V and J calls reflect TCRdb's pipeline rather than the authors' work. Counted in this sample were 250,000 to 350,000 distinct CDR3 sequences; roughly 17% of them appeared once. The ten largest clones take up roughly 25% of the sample.

Ficoll-Paque density gradient centrifugation was the method used to isolate PBMCs. The chain joins TRBV18 to TRBJ1-1, with the D segment identity uncertain. Sequenced: PBMCs or a T cell subset sorted from them (not recorded which). This TCR derives from a man between 18 and 29 years old who had mild COVID-19 (a few samples of this study predate the infection). The sample titles of this study are shuffled in the database, so cell type and time point are left out; the donor was told from shared clones. The DNA sequence is as follows: TGTGCCAGCTCACAATCATCCTCCTTCGGTACTATAGGCACTGAAGCTTTCTTT. It translates as CASSQSSSFGTIGTEAFF.